The text below deals with one T cell receptor beta chain. The sequence runs out 3 residues before the end of the CDR3; the remainder is reconstructed from the germline J gene. The CDR3 spans 16 residues. J was trimmed by 8 bases and V by 3 bases; bases with no gene match: 13. The germline V gene has CDR1 MNHNS and CDR2 SASEGT. The data originate from a study of T cells in women clearing cervical HPV infection. Cervical HPV DNA detected by MY09/MY11 PCR, typed by dot-blot. The assay was immunoSEQ multiplex PCR, and TCRdb's table has in-frame clones only and misses some. The table lists 20,000 to 25,000 clones, with less than 15% in the top ten.

Material: blood buffy coat. This sequence originates from a woman between 18 and 75 years old with a cervical HPV16 infection that either progressed to CIN3+ or cleared (not recorded which). The chain has TRBV6-1 and TRBJ2-1; 7 nucleotides agree with TRBD1. CDR3 sequence: CASSDEGTEAQYEQFF. The CDR3 bases that were read are TGTGCCAGCAGTGATGAAGGGACAGAGGCTCAATATGAG.